Each of the 32 T cell receptor beta chains below was sequenced from the same sample in a study of T-cell memory formation after mild COVID-19. TCRdb reprocessed the 5' RACE reads with MiXCR, giving one entry per CDR3 protein. The sample holds over 350,000 distinct CDR3 sequences, 24% seen once. Material for sequencing was PBMCs or a T cell subset sorted from them (not recorded which). The receptors were gathered from an adult woman who had mild COVID-19 (a few samples of this study predate the infection). Cell type and time point are not known.

The gene calls are TRBV21-1 and TRBJ2-5; the table assigns TRBD2, which was not confirmed against the DNA. TRBV21-1 is a known pseudogene. CDR3 length: 15 residues. CDR3 DNA: TGTGCCAGCAGCAAAGAGTCTGCGGGTCAAGAGACCCAGTACTTC. This codes for CASSKESAGQETQYF.

This chain connects TRBV5-6 to TRBJ1-2, with 7 bases lining up with TRBD1. V shed 4 bases, J shed 5 bases, and the junction held 8 bases outside the gene matches. CDR3 length: 14 residues. Germline V gene data show CDR1 as SGHDT and CDR2 as YYEEEE. The CDR3 reads CASSRQGPWYGYTF. The CDR3, as DNA: TGTGCCAGCAGCCGACAGGGCCCGTGGTATGGCTACACCTTC.

This sequence joins TRBV12-3 or TRBV12-4 and TRBJ2-5, with D perhaps matching TRBD2 (6 bases). This CDR3 has 14 residues. V was pared by 5 bases and J by 2 bases, with 12 bases between. The CDR3: CASSPWREQETQYF. CDR3 DNA sequence: TGTGCCAGCAGTCCCTGGAGGGAGCAAGAGACCCAGTACTTC.

The chain is built from TRBV7-8 and TRBJ2-2, with D perhaps TRBD1 (6 bases). The V gene's germline CDR1 is SGHVS and CDR2 FQNEAQ. The germline V and J ends were trimmed by 2 bases and 1 base, with 11 bases remaining between them. The CDR3 spans 16 residues. The CDR3 spells CASSLTPGQNTGELFF. The CDR3 DNA sequence: TGTGCCAGCAGCTTAACTCCGGGACAGAACACCGGGGAGCTGTTTTTT.

This clonotype was seen ten or more times. The chain combines TRBV7-3 with TRBJ2-3; 11 bases map to TRBD2. From germline, CDR1 is SGHTA and CDR2 FQGTGA. The CDR3 is 16 amino acids. V was pared by 4 bases and J by 0 bases, with 3 bases of the junction left unmatched. CDR3 protein: CASSSLAGGSTDTQYF. Written as DNA, the CDR3 is TGTGCCAGCAGCTCCTTAGCGGGGGGGAGCACAGATACGCAGTATTTT.

This clonotype was counted between two and nine times. The V gene is TRBV7-9, the J gene TRBJ2-3, with TRBD1 matching over 8 bases. Germline V gene lookup returns CDR1 SEHNR and CDR2 FQNEAQ (reference sequence). The CDR3 is 16 amino acids. J lost 1 base, V lost 3 bases, and 6 bases had no gene match. CDR3 protein: CASSFADRGGTDTQYF. For the CDR3, the DNA is TGTGCCAGCAGCTTCGCTGACAGGGGAGGCACAGATACGCAGTATTTT.

The chain has TRBV5-1 and TRBJ2-7; maybe TRBD1 (6 bases). Germline assignment: CDR1 SGHRS and CDR2 YFSETQ. The V end was cut by 3 bases, the J end by 5 bases, with 15 bases between. The CDR3 spans 14 residues. The CDR3: CASSSWGLPDEQYF. The CDR3 region has the DNA TGCGCCAGCAGCTCCTGGGGGCTTCCGGACGAGCAGTACTTC.

In this sample, this clonotype turned up a few times. This chain joins TRBV5-1 and TRBJ2-7; the match to TRBD1 covers 9 bases. The CDR3 is made up of 15 amino acids. The germline V gene encodes CDR1 SGHRS and CDR2 YFSETQ. The V and J ends lost 4 bases and 2 bases, in that order; junction bases with no gene match: 7. As DNA, the CDR3 is TGCGCCAGCAGCACGGGACAGGGTGGTCCCTACGAGCAGTACTTC. It specifies CASSTGQGGPYEQYF.

The sample holds a few counts of this clonotype. This sequence joins TRBV10-3 and TRBJ2-7; 9 bases line up with TRBD1. The germline V gene has CDR1 ENHRY and CDR2 SYGVKD. V was clipped by 7 bases and J by 6 bases; unmatched bases: 7. The CDR3 totals 13 residues. As DNA, the CDR3 is TGTGCCATCACCGGGACAGGGTGGTCCGAGCAGTACTTC. This encodes CAITGTGWSEQYF.

V gene TRBV6-1 combines with J gene TRBJ1-1; possibly TRBD1 for D (6 bases). From germline, CDR1 is MNHNS and CDR2 SASEGT. The CDR3 totals 14 residues. V lost 7 bases and J lost 4, with 16 bases in between. Here the CDR3 reads CASIPQGWTTEAFF. DNA for the CDR3: TGTGCCAGCATTCCACAGGGTTGGACCACTGAAGCTTTCTTT.

This rearrangement joins TRBV6-6 to TRBJ2-7, with a weak D call TRBD2 (7 bases). Germline-derived CDR1 and CDR2 are MNHNY and SVGAGI (reference sequence). This CDR3 region has 17 residues. Trimming removed 6 bases from V and 1 base from J, with 22 bases in between. Here the CDR3 reads CASSLGGWRGRSYEQYF. The CDR3 DNA sequence: TGTGCCAGCAGCCTAGGCGGATGGCGGGGGCGATCCTACGAGCAGTACTTC.

In this sample, this clonotype turned up many times. The chain recombines TRBV6-1 with TRBJ2-7, with a possible D match to TRBD1 (5 bases). Germline V gene sequence: CDR1 MNHNS, CDR2 SASEGT. V was trimmed by 1 base and J by 0 bases, leaving 10 bases between them. The CDR3 sequence is 15 residues long. DNA of the CDR3: TGTGCCAGCAGTGAAGAACAGGCATCCTCCTACGAGCAGTACTTC. Its translation is CASSEEQASSYEQYF.

V usage is TRBV6-5 and J usage is TRBJ1-1, with 7 bases that match TRBD1. Germline CDR1 and CDR2: MNHEY and SVGAGI. CDR3 length equals 13 residues. V lost 5 bases and J lost 4; bases outside the gene matches: 4. CDR3 protein: CASSRTGFTEAFF. The DNA of the CDR3 is TGTGCCAGCAGTAGGACAGGTTTCACTGAAGCTTTCTTT.

This clonotype turned up a few times. The rearrangement joins TRBV27 to TRBJ2-2; D may be TRBD1 (5 bases). Trimming cost V 2 bases and J 5 bases, with 12 bases left between them. CDR3 length equals 15 residues. CDR1 and CDR2 from the germline V gene are MNHEY and SMNVEV (reference sequence). CDR3 protein: CASSLTGLRTGELFF. DNA of the CDR3: TGTGCCAGCAGTTTAACAGGTCTCAGGACCGGGGAGCTGTTTTTT.

The chain employs TRBV6-2 or TRBV6-3 and TRBJ2-2; no definite D call. The CDR3 sequence is 13 residues long. Germline V CDR1 and CDR2: MNHEY, SVGEGT. Trimming pared 5 bases from V and 5 bases from J, leaving 9 bases between. CDR3 DNA sequence: TGTGCCAGCAGTCCCCCCAGGACCGGGGAGCTGTTTTTT. Protein: CASSPPRTGELFF.

The chain links TRBV15 to TRBJ2-7, with 10 bases aligning to TRBD1. J lost 7 bases, V lost 0 bases, and 21 bases had no gene match. This CDR3 spans 20 amino acids. CDR1 is LNHNV and CDR2 is YYDKDF in the germline V gene (reference sequence). Here the CDR3 reads CATSRDSGTGARPPEREQYF. DNA of the CDR3: TGTGCCACCAGCAGAGACTCCGGGACAGGGGCGCGTCCACCCGAGCGAGAGCAGTACTTC.

A few counts support this clonotype. The chain has TRBV29-1 and TRBJ1-1; tentatively, D is TRBD1 (5 bases). CDR1 and CDR2 (germline): SQVTM, ANQGSEA. The CDR3 has 12 residues. Trimming pared 7 bases from V and 9 bases from J, leaving 18 bases between. CDR3 coding DNA: TGCAGCGCTTATTACGTCGGGGGTCAAGCTTTCTTT. Encoded protein: CSAYYVGGQAFF.

The V and J genes are TRBV29-1 and TRBJ2-7; 9 nucleotides match TRBD1. The CDR3 extends over 14 amino acids. Trimming at V came to 7 bases and at J to 6 bases, leaving 13 bases not matched to a gene. Germline V gene lookup returns CDR1 SQVTM and CDR2 ANQGSEA. This CDR3 is CSAQTGQGIGEQYF. The CDR3 DNA reads TGCAGCGCACAAACCGGACAGGGGATAGGCGAGCAGTACTTC.

This chain links TRBV7-9 with TRBJ1-3; 8 bases are a match to TRBD1. From germline, CDR1 is SEHNR and CDR2 FQNEAQ (reference sequence). CDR3 length: 17 residues. The junction had 10 bases not matched to a gene; V was cut back by 5 bases and J by 1 base. The CDR3 region is CASSKPTGEISGNTIYF. The CDR3 region has the DNA TGTGCCAGCAGCAAACCGACAGGGGAGATTTCTGGAAACACCATATATTTT.

The genes are TRBV20-1 and TRBJ2-1; unclear D gene. The V end lost 5 bases, the J end lost 8 bases, and 16 bases lay between the germline ends. The CDR3 consists of 13 residues. The germline CDR1 and CDR2 sequences are DFQATT and SNEGSKA (reference sequence). CDR3: CSALAQLTYEQFF. The CDR3 DNA reads TGCAGTGCTCTCGCCCAATTGACATATGAGCAGTTCTTC.

The chain links TRBV4-1 to TRBJ2-7; either TRBD1 or TRBD2 may fit D (8 bases each). V was shortened by 1 base and J by 6 bases, with 13 bases between the two germline ends. From germline, CDR1 is MGHRA and CDR2 YSYEKL. This CDR3 is 14 amino acids long. CDR3 loop: CASSQGQGTSEQYF. The CDR3 DNA reads TGCGCCAGCAGCCAAGGACAGGGGACTAGCGAGCAGTACTTC.

This clonotype was detected only a few times. This chain links TRBV11-2 with TRBJ2-1; either TRBD1 or TRBD2 may fit D (5 bases each). Trimming left V 0 bases short and J 0 bases short, with 9 bases between. Germline V CDR1 and CDR2: SGHAT, FQNNGV. The CDR3 loop spans 16 amino acids. The chain's CDR3 is CASSLDAGSSYNEQFF. The CDR3 coding sequence is TGTGCCAGCAGCTTAGATGCAGGGAGCTCCTACAATGAGCAGTTCTTC.

This clonotype was observed a handful of times. This chain links TRBV6-5 with TRBJ1-4, with no clear D. The CDR3 runs to 16 residues. The ends were cut back, 6 bases at V and 7 bases at J, with 21 bases in the middle. Germline V gene data show CDR1 as MNHEY and CDR2 as SVGAGI. The CDR3 spells CASRPRIRFEGEKLFF. In nucleotides, the CDR3 is TGTGCCAGCAGACCCAGGATCCGTTTCGAGGGTGAAAAACTGTTTTTT.

The genes are TRBV11-2 and TRBJ2-1; the D gene is possibly TRBD2 (5 bases). The CDR3 contains 13 residues. Germline loops: CDR1 SGHAT, CDR2 FQNNGV. The germline V and J ends were trimmed by 2 bases and 10 bases, with 12 bases remaining between them. The CDR3 here is CASSLTGVTEQFF. The CDR3 DNA sequence: TGTGCCAGCAGCTTAACCGGGGTCACAGAGCAGTTCTTC.

In its sample, this clonotype was seen a few times. This chain joins TRBV30 and TRBJ2-5; D may match TRBD1 or TRBD2 (5 bases each). CDR1 GTSNPN and CDR2 SVGIG come from the germline V gene (reference sequence). This CDR3 has 13 residues. The ends were cut back, 3 bases at V and 9 bases at J, with 17 bases in the middle. The CDR3 sequence is CAWRYITGAPQYF. The CDR3 DNA reads as TGTGCCTGGAGATACATCACCGGGGCTCCCCAGTACTTC.

This clonotype was observed a handful of times. This sequence joins TRBV20-1 and TRBJ2-5; D may match TRBD1 or TRBD2 (5 bases each). This CDR3 is 14 amino acids long. CDR1 and CDR2 (germline): DFQATT, SNEGSKA (reference sequence). V lost 6 bases to trimming and J lost 4 bases, with 18 bases between them. CDR3 loop: CSAGRGPPPETQYF. DNA of the CDR3: TGCAGTGCCGGACGGGGACCACCACCAGAGACCCAGTACTTC.

In this sample, this clonotype turned up a few times. CDR3 sequence reads: CASSSRERGDETQYF. CDR3 sequence (DNA): TGTGCCAGCAGCTCTCGTGAGCGGGGGGACGAGACCCAGTACTTC. The chain is built from TRBV5-4 and TRBJ2-5; 9 nucleotides match TRBD2. CDR1 is SGHNT and CDR2 is YYREEE in the germline V gene (reference sequence). The CDR3 length is 15 residues. V shed 3 bases, J shed 5 bases, and the junction held 8 bases outside the gene matches.

This clonotype was counted between two and nine times. This chain links TRBV7-9 with TRBJ2-5; 12 nucleotides line up with TRBD1. CDR1 and CDR2 (germline): SEHNR, FQNEAQ (reference sequence). The CDR3 sequence is 17 residues long. Unmatched junction bases numbered 14, after V lost 8 bases and J lost 4 bases. This CDR3 is CASSLHGTGGSGETQYF. The CDR3 bases are TGTGCCAGCTCACTCCACGGGACAGGGGGCAGCGGAGAGACCCAGTACTTC.

This sequence joins TRBV3-1 and TRBJ2-3, with 7 bases lining up with TRBD1. CDR3 size: 15 residues. The V and J ends lost 4 bases and 1 base, in that order; junction bases with no gene match: 5. Germline CDR1 is LGHDT and CDR2 is YNNKEL (reference sequence). The CDR3 region has the DNA TGTGCCAGCAGCCCCAGACAGGGACGCACAGATACGCAGTATTTT. This encodes CASSPRQGRTDTQYF.

This clonotype was counted once. The J gene is TRBJ1-1, the V gene TRBV20-1; a weak D match, TRBD1 (5 bases). V was cut by 3 bases and J by 6 bases, with 11 bases left in between. Germline assignment: CDR1 DFQATT and CDR2 SNEGSKA (reference sequence). This CDR3 comprises 12 residues. CDR3 region: CSARGGSPEAFF. CDR3 nucleotide sequence: TGCAGTGCTAGGGGGGGTTCCCCTGAAGCTTTCTTT.

This chain connects TRBV11-1 to TRBJ2-1; D is undetermined. Deletions cut 0 bases from V and 5 bases from J, with 11 bases between. CDR1 is SGHAT, CDR2 FQDESV, per germline (reference sequence). The CDR3 runs 15 residues. The CDR3 loop is CASSLASTHNNEQFF. CDR3 coding DNA: TGTGCCAGCAGCTTAGCCAGTACTCACAACAATGAGCAGTTCTTC. Full variable domain (missing parts from reference TRBV11-1 and TRBJ2-1): EAEVAQSPRYKITEKSQAVAFWCDPISGHATLYWYRQILGQGPELLVQFQDESVVDDSQLPKDRFSAERLKGVDSTLKIQPAELGDSAMYLCASSLASTHNNEQFFGPGTRLTVL.

The chain uses TRBV2 and TRBJ1-1, with D perhaps matching TRBD1 (6 bases). The germline V gene has CDR1 SNHLY and CDR2 FYNNEI. The V and J ends lost 7 bases and 0 bases respectively, with 12 bases between them. This CDR3 region has 14 residues. CDR3 region: CASIRTAMNTEAFF. The CDR3 DNA reads TGTGCCAGCATCAGGACAGCTATGAACACTGAAGCTTTCTTT.